This is a list of T cell receptor beta chains from one sample in a study of regulatory dendritic cells for organ transplantation. Method: immunoSEQ multiplex PCR; TCRdb's copy keeps in-frame clones and lacks some. This table has approximately 28,000 clones, 82% appearing once. Sequencing used naive CD8+ T cells from blood. The receptors were sampled from a human donor in good health. Each CDR3 is given with its conserved first and last residue. The D gene is left open where the match is weak. Only part of the rows carry a size: once, few, many, or a class if the clone is expanded.

d_gene,j_gene,len,abundance,v_gene,CDR3aa,CDR3nt
TRBD1,TRBJ1-4,16,-,TRBV5-6,CASSLELGQGEEKLFF,TGTGCCAGCAGCTTGGAATTGGGACAGGGAGAGGAAAAACTGTTTTTT
TRBD2,TRBJ2-5,12,-,TRBV19,CASMGGEETQYF,TGTGCCAGTATGGGGGGGGAAGAGACCCAGTACTTC
TRBD1,TRBJ2-7,14,few,TRBV4-1,CASSHPGQAYEQYF,TGCGCCAGCAGCCACCCGGGACAGGCGTACGAGCAGTACTTC
-,TRBJ2-1,16,-,TRBV7-2,CASSPKSPGAYNEQFF,TGTGCCAGCAGCCCCAAGTCACCGGGAGCCTACAATGAGCAGTTCTTC
TRBD2,TRBJ2-5,17,-,TRBV5-6,CASSPLAGGRLAETQYF,TGTGCCAGCAGCCCTCTAGCGGGGGGGCGCTTAGCAGAGACCCAGTACTTC
-,TRBJ2-1,11,-,TRBV19,CASSSPGPSFF,TGTGCCAGTAGTTCTCCGGGTCCGAGTTTCTTC
-,TRBJ1-1,15,-,TRBV6-6,CASSYGEEMNTEAFF,TGTGCCAGCAGTTACGGAGAGGAGATGAACACTGAAGCTTTCTTT
TRBD2,TRBJ2-7,15,few,TRBV4-1,CASSPSGTSNYEQYF,TGCGCCAGCAGTCCTAGCGGGACTAGCAATTACGAGCAGTACTTC
TRBD1,TRBJ2-1,13,-,TRBV19,CASRDRGNNEQFF,TGTGCCAGTAGGGACAGGGGAAACAATGAGCAGTTCTTC
-,TRBJ2-7,11,-,TRBV6-6,CASTPGGEQYF,TGTGCCAGCACCCCCGGTGGCGAGCAGTACTTC
TRBD1,TRBJ2-7,14,-,TRBV5-6,CASSLDRDLYEQYF,TGTGCCAGCAGCCTCGACAGGGATCTTTACGAGCAGTACTTC
TRBD1,TRBJ1-2,14,-,TRBV5-6,CASSLSQGVHGYTF,TGTGCCAGCAGCTTGTCCCAGGGGGTCCATGGCTACACCTTC
TRBD2,TRBJ2-1,14,-,TRBV7-8,CASSQSGGSDEQFF,TGTGCCAGCAGCCAGAGCGGGGGGAGTGATGAGCAGTTCTTC
TRBD1,TRBJ1-2,15,-,TRBV2,CASRPPGQGARGYTF,TGTGCCAGCAGGCCACCGGGACAGGGGGCGCGGGGCTACACCTTC
TRBD2,TRBJ2-7,14,-,TRBV5-4,CASSPTSGGNEQYF,TGTGCCAGCAGCCCTACTAGCGGGGGAAACGAGCAGTACTTC
TRBD2,TRBJ2-2,16,-,TRBV9,CASSGLAGGNTGELFF,TGTGCCAGCAGCGGACTAGCGGGGGGGAACACCGGGGAGCTGTTTTTT
-,TRBJ1-1,13,-,TRBV5-6,CASSLTVNTEAFF,TGTGCCAGCAGCTTGACGGTGAACACTGAAGCTTTCTTT
TRBD2,TRBJ2-7,15,once,TRBV11-2,CASSLWSGGDYEQYF,TGTGCCAGCAGCTTATGGAGCGGGGGGGACTACGAGCAGTACTTC
-,TRBJ2-3,15,once,TRBV4-1,CASSHGYSGTDTQYF,TGCGCCAGCAGCCACGGGTACTCGGGCACAGATACGCAGTATTTT
TRBD2,TRBJ2-2,16,-,TRBV6-5,CASSYLAGTPKGELFF,TGTGCCAGCAGTTACTTAGCGGGGACCCCTAAGGGGGAGCTGTTTTTT
-,TRBJ2-5,13,few,TRBV7-9,CASSFPTGETQYF,TGTGCCAGCAGCTTCCCAACGGGAGAGACCCAGTACTTC
TRBD1,TRBJ1-1,15,-,TRBV19,CASSITGGRGTEAFF,TGTGCCAGTAGTATTACAGGGGGCCGGGGCACTGAAGCTTTCTTT
-,TRBJ1-5,14,-,TRBV4-1,CASSYSESNQPQHF,TGCGCCAGCAGCTACTCCGAGAGCAATCAGCCCCAGCATTTT
-,TRBJ1-1,15,few,TRBV4-2,CASSQDRGYGTEAFF,TGTGCCAGCAGCCAAGATCGAGGGTATGGCACTGAAGCTTTCTTT
TRBD1,TRBJ1-1,15,-,TRBV4-1,CASSSMTGVNTEAFF,TGCGCCAGCAGCTCGATGACAGGGGTGAACACTGAAGCTTTCTTT
-,TRBJ2-7,15,-,TRBV4-1,CASSQESGAGDEQYF,TGCGCCAGCAGCCAAGAATCCGGGGCAGGGGACGAGCAGTACTTC
TRBD1,TRBJ2-5,11,once,TRBV11-2,CASSDGTGQYF,TGTGCCAGCAGCGATGGGACAGGCCAGTACTTC
TRBD1,TRBJ2-1,15,-,TRBV5-1,CASSLGDSRGNEQFF,TGCGCCAGCAGCTTGGGGGACAGTCGAGGGAATGAGCAGTTCTTC
-,TRBJ2-3,15,-,TRBV6-5,CASSYSSGGTDTQYF,TGTGCCAGCAGTTATTCGTCAGGGGGCACAGATACGCAGTATTTT
TRBD1,TRBJ1-6,15,few,TRBV4-3,CASSSGTGVDSPLHF,TGCGCCAGCAGCAGCGGGACAGGGGTGGATTCACCCCTCCACTTT
TRBD1,TRBJ1-2,15,-,TRBV5-6,CASSLDGQGNIGYTF,TGTGCCAGCAGCTTAGACGGACAGGGGAATATCGGCTACACCTTC
TRBD1,TRBJ2-7,15,-,TRBV7-9,CASSPRQGQAYEQYF,TGTGCCAGCAGCCCCCGGCAAGGACAGGCCTACGAGCAGTACTTC
-,TRBJ2-3,17,-,TRBV9,CASSPRRGQTSADTQYF,TGTGCCAGCAGCCCCCGTCGGGGTCAGACCTCAGCAGATACGCAGTATTTT
-,TRBJ2-7,14,-,TRBV19,CASSIFQGSYEQYF,TGTGCCAGTAGTATCTTTCAGGGATCCTACGAGCAGTACTTC
-,TRBJ1-4,13,once,TRBV7-6,CASSFSKLEKLFF,TGTGCCAGCTCATTTAGTAAGCTTGAAAAACTGTTTTTT